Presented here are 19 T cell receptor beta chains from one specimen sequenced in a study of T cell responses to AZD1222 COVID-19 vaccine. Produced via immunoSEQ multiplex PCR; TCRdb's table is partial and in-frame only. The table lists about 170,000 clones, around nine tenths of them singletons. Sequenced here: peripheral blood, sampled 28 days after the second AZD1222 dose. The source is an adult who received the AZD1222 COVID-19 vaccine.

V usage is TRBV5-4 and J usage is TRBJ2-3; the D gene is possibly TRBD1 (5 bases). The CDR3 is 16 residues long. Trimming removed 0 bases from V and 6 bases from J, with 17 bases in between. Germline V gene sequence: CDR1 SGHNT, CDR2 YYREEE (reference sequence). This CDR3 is CASSLEGNSRADTQYF. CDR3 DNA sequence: TGTGCCAGCAGCTTGGAAGGGAATAGCAGGGCCGATACGCAGTATTTT.

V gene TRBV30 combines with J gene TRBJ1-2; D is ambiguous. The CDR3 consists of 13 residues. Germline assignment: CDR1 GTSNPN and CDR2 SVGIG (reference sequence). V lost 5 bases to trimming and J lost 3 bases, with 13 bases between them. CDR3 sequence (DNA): TGTGCCTGGTGTCATCTGGGCGACTATGGCTACACCTTC. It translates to CAWCHLGDYGYTF.

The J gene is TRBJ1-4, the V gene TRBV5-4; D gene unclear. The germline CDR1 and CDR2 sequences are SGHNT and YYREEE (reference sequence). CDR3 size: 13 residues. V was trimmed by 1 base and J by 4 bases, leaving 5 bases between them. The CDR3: CASSLRVNEKLFF. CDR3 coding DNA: TGTGCCAGCAGCTTGAGGGTTAATGAAAAACTGTTTTTT.

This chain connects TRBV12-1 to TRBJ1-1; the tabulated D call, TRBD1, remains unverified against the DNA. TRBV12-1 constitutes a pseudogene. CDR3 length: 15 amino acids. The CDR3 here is CASSFPQHVNTEAFF. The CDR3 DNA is TGTGCCAGCAGCTTTCCACAGCACGTGAACACTGAAGCTTTCTTT.

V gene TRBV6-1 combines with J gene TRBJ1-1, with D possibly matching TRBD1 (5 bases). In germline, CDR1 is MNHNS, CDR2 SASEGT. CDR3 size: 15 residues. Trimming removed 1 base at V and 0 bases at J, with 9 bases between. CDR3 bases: TGTGCCAGCAGTGAAGGGGGCAGGATGAACACTGAAGCTTTCTTT. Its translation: CASSEGGRMNTEAFF.

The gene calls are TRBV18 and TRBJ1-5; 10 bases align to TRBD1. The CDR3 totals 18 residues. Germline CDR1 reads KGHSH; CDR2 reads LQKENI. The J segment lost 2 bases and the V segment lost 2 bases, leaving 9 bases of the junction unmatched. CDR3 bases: TGTGCCAGCTCACCAGCCGGGACAGGGGTAAATGGCAATCAGCCCCAGCATTTT. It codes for CASSPAGTGVNGNQPQHF.

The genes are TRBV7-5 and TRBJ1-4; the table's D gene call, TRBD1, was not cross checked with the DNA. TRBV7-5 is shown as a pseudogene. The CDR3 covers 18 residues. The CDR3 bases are TGTGTCTCCCCAAGTAGGGGCAAAATCCATACCGTTAATGAAAAACTGTTTTTT. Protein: CVSPSRGKIHTVNEKLFF.

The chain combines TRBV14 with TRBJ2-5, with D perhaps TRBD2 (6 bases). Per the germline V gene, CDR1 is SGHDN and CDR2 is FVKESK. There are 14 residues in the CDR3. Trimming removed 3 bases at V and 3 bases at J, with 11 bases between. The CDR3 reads CASSQSGGEETQYF. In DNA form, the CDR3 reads TGTGCCAGCAGCCAGAGCGGAGGGGAAGAGACCCAGTACTTC. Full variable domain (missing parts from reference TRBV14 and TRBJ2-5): EAGVTQFPSHSVIEKGQTVTLRCDPISGHDNLYWYRRVMGKEIKFLLHFVKESKQDESGMPNNRFLAERTGGTYSTLKVQPAELEDSGVYFCASSQSGGEETQYFGPGTRLLVL.

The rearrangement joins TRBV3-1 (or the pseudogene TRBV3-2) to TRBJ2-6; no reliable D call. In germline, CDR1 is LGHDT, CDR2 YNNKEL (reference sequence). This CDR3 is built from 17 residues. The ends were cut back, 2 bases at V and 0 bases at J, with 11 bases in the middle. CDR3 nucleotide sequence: TGTGCCAGCAGCCAACAAAGCGACATCTCTGGGGCCAACGTCCTGACTTTC. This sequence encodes CASSQQSDISGANVLTF.

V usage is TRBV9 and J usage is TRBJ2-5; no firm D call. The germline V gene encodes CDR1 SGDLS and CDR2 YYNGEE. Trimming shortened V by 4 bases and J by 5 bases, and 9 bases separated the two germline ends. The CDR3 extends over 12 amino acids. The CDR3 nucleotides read TGTGCCAGCAGCCCTGCCGAGGAGACCCAGTACTTC. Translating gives CASSPAEETQYF.

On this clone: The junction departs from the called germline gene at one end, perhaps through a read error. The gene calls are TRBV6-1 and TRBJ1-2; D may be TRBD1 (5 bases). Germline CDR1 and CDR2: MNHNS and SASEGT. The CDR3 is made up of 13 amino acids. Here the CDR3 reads CASNESGGTGYTF. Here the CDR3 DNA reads TGTGCCAGCAATGAAAGTGGGGGAACTGGCTACACCTTC.

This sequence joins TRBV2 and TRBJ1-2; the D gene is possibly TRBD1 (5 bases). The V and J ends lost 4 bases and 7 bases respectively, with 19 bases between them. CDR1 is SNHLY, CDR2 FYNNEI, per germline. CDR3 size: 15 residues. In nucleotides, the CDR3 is TGTGCCAGCAGTGTTGGCCGCTGGGGCGGGGGTGGCTACACCTTC. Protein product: CASSVGRWGGGGYTF. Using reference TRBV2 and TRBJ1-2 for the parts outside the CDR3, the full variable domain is EPEVTQTPSHQVTQMGQEVILRCVPISNHLYFYWYRQILGQKVEFLVSFYNNEISEKSEIFDDQFSVERPDGSNFTLKIRSTKLEDSAMYFCASSVGRWGGGGYTFGSGTRLTVV.

The CDR3 sequence: CASSLDSYGYTF. In DNA, the CDR3 is TGTGCCAGCAGCCTTGACAGCTATGGCTACACCTTC. The genes are TRBV7-8 and TRBJ1-2; a weak D match, TRBD1 (5 bases). The CDR3 has 12 residues. CDR1 is SGHVS, CDR2 FQNEAQ, per germline. V gave up 5 bases and J gave up 4 bases, with 8 bases separating them.

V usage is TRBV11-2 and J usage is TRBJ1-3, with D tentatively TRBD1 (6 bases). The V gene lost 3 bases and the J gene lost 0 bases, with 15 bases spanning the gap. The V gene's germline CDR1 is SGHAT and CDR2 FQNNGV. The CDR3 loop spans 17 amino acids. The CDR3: CASSFRPTGPSGNTIYF. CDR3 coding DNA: TGTGCCAGCAGCTTCCGCCCGACAGGTCCCTCTGGAAACACCATATATTTT.

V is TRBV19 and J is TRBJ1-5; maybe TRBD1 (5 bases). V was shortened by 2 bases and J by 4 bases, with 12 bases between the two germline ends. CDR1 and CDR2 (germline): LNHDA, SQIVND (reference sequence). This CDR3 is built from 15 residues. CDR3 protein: CASSIPRTPNQPQHF. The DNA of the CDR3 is TGTGCCAGTAGTATACCCCGGACACCAAATCAGCCCCAGCATTTT.

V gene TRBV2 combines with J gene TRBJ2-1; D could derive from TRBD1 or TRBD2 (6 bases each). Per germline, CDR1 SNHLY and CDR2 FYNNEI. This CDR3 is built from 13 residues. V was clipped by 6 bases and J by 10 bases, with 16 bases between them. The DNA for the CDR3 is TGTGCCAGCAGAAGGGGGGCCGAAAGAGAGCAGTTCTTC. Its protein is CASRRGAEREQFF. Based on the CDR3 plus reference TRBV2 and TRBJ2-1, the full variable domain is EPEVTQTPSHQVTQMGQEVILRCVPISNHLYFYWYRQILGQKVEFLVSFYNNEISEKSEIFDDQFSVERPDGSNFTLKIRSTKLEDSAMYFCASRRGAEREQFFGPGTRLTVL.

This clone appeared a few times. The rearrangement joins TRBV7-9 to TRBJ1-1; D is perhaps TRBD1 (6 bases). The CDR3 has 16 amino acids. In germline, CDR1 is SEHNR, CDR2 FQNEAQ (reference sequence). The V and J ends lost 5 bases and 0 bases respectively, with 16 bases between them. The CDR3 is CASSAYQGPLNTEAFF. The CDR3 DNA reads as TGTGCCAGCAGCGCCTATCAGGGGCCCTTGAACACTGAAGCTTTCTTT. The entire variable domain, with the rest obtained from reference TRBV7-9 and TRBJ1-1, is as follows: DTGVSQNPRHKITKRGQNVTFRCDPISEHNRLYWYRQTLGQGPEFLTYFQNEAQLEKSRLLSDRFSAERPKGSFSTLEIQRTEQGDSAMYLCASSAYQGPLNTEAFFGQGTRLTVV.

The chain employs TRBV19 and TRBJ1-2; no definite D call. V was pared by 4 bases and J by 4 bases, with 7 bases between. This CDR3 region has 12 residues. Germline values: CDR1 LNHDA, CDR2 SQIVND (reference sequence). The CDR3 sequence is CASSNPPYGYTF. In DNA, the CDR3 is TGTGCCAGTAGTAACCCCCCCTATGGCTACACCTTC.

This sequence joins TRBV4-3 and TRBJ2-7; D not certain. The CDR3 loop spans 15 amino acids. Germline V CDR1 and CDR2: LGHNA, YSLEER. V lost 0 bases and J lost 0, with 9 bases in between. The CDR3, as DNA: TGCGCCAGCAGCCAAGAGAAGGTTTCCTCCTACGAGCAGTACTTC. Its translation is CASSQEKVSSYEQYF.